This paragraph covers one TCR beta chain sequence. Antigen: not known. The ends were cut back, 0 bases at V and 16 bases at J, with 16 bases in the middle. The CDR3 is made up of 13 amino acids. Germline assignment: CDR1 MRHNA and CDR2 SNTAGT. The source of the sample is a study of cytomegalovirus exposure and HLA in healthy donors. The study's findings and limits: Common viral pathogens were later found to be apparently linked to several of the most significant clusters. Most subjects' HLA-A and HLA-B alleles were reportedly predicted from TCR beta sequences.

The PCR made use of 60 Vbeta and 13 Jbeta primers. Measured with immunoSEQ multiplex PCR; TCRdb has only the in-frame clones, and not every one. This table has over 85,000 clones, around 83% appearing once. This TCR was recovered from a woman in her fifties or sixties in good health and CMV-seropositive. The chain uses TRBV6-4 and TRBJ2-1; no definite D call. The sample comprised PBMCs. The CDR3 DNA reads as TGTGCCAGCAGTGACTCGAACGCGGCGAAAAAATTCTTC. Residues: CASSDSNAAKKFF.